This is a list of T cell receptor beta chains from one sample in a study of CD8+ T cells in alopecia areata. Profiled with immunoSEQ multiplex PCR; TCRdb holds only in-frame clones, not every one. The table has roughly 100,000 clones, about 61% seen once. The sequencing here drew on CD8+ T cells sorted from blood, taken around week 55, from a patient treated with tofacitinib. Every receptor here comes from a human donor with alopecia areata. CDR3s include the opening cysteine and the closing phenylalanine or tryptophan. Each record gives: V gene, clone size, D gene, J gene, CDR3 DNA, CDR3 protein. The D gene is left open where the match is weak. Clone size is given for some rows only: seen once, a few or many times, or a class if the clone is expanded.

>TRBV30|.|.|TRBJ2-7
TGTGCCTGGAGTGTCCTTCGGTTCGAGCAGTACTTC
CAWSVLRFEQYF
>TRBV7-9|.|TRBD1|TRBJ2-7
TGTGCCAGCAGCTCCACAGGGGCCTACGAGCAGTACTTC
CASSSTGAYEQYF
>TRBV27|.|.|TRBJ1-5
TGTGCCAGCAGTTTCGGACTTAGCAATCAGCCCCAGCATTTT
CASSFGLSNQPQHF
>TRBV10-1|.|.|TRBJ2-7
TGCGCCAGCAGCGACGGGCCGACCTACGAGCAGTACTTC
CASSDGPTYEQYF
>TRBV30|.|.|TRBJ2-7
TGTGCCTGGAGTAATCAAGTTGAAACGTACTTC
CAWSNQVETYF
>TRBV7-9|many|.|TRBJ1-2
TGTGCCAGCAGCGAATCCTCCGGGGCCCCCAATTATGGCTACACCTTC
CASSESSGAPNYGYTF
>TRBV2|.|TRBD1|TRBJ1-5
TGTGCCAGCAGCGGCCGGGACAGGGTTGAGGGTGGTCAGCCCCAGCATTTT
CASSGRDRVEGGQPQHF
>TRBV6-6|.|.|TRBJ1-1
TGTGCCAGCAGTTACGTTTCCACTGAAGCTTTCTTT
CASSYVSTEAFF
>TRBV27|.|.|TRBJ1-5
TGTGCCAGCAGTTTTCAAGGGGGCAATCAGCCCCAGCATTTT
CASSFQGGNQPQHF
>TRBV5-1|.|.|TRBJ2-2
TGCGCCAGCAGCCCGGAAGGGAACACCGGGGAGCTGTTTTTT
CASSPEGNTGELFF
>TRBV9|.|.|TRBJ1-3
TGTGCCAGCGAAAATCTTGGAAACACCATATATTTT
CASENLGNTIYF